The 32 T cell receptor beta chains listed next were all sequenced from one sample in a study of T cells after yellow fever vaccination. TCRdb ran MiXCR on the 5' RACE reads and lists one entry per CDR3 protein. The table lists approximately 34,000 distinct CDR3 sequences, less than 8% of them singletons. The source material was PBMCs, either bulk or a sorted T-cell subset (CD4+, CD8+, memory, or dextramer-sorted; not recorded which), sampled on the day of the first yellow fever vaccination. The receptors shown here come from a man aged 18 to 30 who received the YFV17D yellow fever vaccine.

DNA for the CDR3: TGTGCCATCAGCAAGACACAACAGCTCGCAAACACTGAAGCTTTCTTT. Its protein product is CAISKTQQLANTEAFF. The V and J genes are TRBV10-3 and TRBJ1-1; D gene unclear. Germline loops: CDR1 ENHRY, CDR2 SYGVKD. V was trimmed by 6 bases and J by 2 bases, leaving 19 bases between them. The CDR3 is 16 residues long.

This clonotype appeared many times. This sequence joins TRBV20-1 and TRBJ1-1, with TRBD1 matching 8 bases. The junction had 7 bases not matched to a gene; V was cut back by 6 bases and J by 1 base. Germline loops: CDR1 DFQATT, CDR2 SNEGSKA (reference sequence). This CDR3 has 14 residues. CDR3 amino acids: CSAPPGTGNTEAFF. The CDR3 DNA reads TGCAGTGCACCACCCGGGACAGGGAACACTGAAGCTTTCTTT.

This sequence joins TRBV20-1 and TRBJ1-2, with D uncertain. CDR3 length: 10 amino acids. Trimming stripped 7 bases from V and 5 bases from J, with 8 bases between. The germline gives CDR1 DFQATT, CDR2 SNEGSKA (reference sequence). CDR3 DNA sequence: TGCAGTGTCGGCAGGTATGGCTACACCTTC. Protein product: CSVGRYGYTF.

In this sample, this clonotype turned up many times. V usage is TRBV2 and J usage is TRBJ1-2; TRBD1 is a possible D gene (5 bases). The germline V and J ends were trimmed by 2 bases and 4 bases, with 11 bases remaining between them. There are 14 residues in the CDR3. Germline V gene sequence: CDR1 SNHLY, CDR2 FYNNEI. The CDR3 here is CASSEQGGAYGYTF. DNA of the CDR3: TGTGCCAGCAGTGAACAGGGAGGAGCCTATGGCTACACCTTC.

In this sample, this clonotype turned up many times. V gene TRBV5-1 combines with J gene TRBJ1-6; D is uncertain. Germline V gene lookup returns CDR1 SGHRS and CDR2 YFSETQ. The CDR3 length is 15 residues. The V end was cut by 0 bases, the J end by 5 bases, with 9 bases between. The CDR3 loop reads CASSLDRAHNSPLHF. For the CDR3, the DNA is TGCGCCAGCAGCTTGGACCGGGCCCATAATTCACCCCTCCACTTT.

There are a few counts of this clonotype. The rearrangement links TRBV5-1 to TRBJ1-2; 12 bases map to TRBD1. CDR3 length: 15 residues. The germline gives CDR1 SGHRS, CDR2 YFSETQ. J gave up 2 bases and V 4 bases, and 3 bases lay outside the gene matches. CDR3: CASSGTGGRNYGYTF. CDR3 in DNA: TGCGCCAGCAGCGGGACAGGGGGCCGGAACTATGGCTACACCTTC.

In this sample, this clonotype turned up a few times. With a much larger clone just one base away, this may be a read error. The chain joins TRBV7-9 to TRBJ2-3; 7 bases fit TRBD1. Looked up from germline, CDR1 is SEHNR and CDR2 is FQNEAQ (reference sequence). V shed 5 bases and J 3 bases; nucleotides not matched to a gene: 5. The CDR3 has 14 residues. The CDR3 here is CASSTGTATDTQYF. Here the CDR3 DNA reads TGTGCCAGCAGCACTGGGACAGCGACAGATACGCAGTATTTT.

In its sample, this clonotype was seen a few times. CDR3: CASSFLEETQYF. CDR3 DNA sequence: TGTGCCAGCAGTTTTCTGGAAGAGACCCAGTACTTC. The chain recombines TRBV12-3 or TRBV12-4 with TRBJ2-5; no definite D call. V was trimmed by 3 bases and J by 3 bases, leaving 5 bases between them. The CDR3 has 12 amino acids.

Ten or more counts support this clonotype. This chain uses TRBV5-6 with TRBJ2-5, with unresolved D. The CDR3 length is 14 residues. Germline CDR1 is SGHDT and CDR2 is YYEEEE. Trimming pared 0 bases from V and 6 bases from J, leaving 12 bases between. CDR3 nucleotide sequence: TGTGCCAGCAGCTTGGACGGCCAGCTACAGACCCAGTACTTC. Encoded protein: CASSLDGQLQTQYF.

This clonotype ranks as medium-sized. This sequence joins TRBV5-6 and TRBJ2-5; 7 bases map to TRBD1. The CDR3 loop spans 14 amino acids. J was trimmed by 5 bases and V by 0 bases; bases with no gene match: 4. Germline CDR1 and CDR2: SGHDT and YYEEEE. CDR3: CASSLGRGYETQYF. The CDR3 DNA sequence: TGTGCCAGCAGCTTGGGCAGGGGGTATGAGACCCAGTACTTC.

This clonotype was recorded at least ten times. The chain uses TRBV5-1 and TRBJ2-2, with 12 bases identical to TRBD2. The germline CDR1 and CDR2 sequences are SGHRS and YFSETQ. Trimming at V came to 2 bases and at J to 2 bases, leaving 16 bases not matched to a gene. The CDR3 covers 21 residues. CDR3: CASSFVGGLAGTILNTGELFF. For the CDR3, the DNA is TGCGCCAGCAGCTTCGTTGGCGGACTAGCGGGGACAATACTCAACACCGGGGAGCTGTTTTTT.

The chain employs TRBV7-2 and TRBJ1-5; no clear D gene. Trimming took 3 bases from V and 3 from J, leaving 9 bases between them. Per the germline V gene, CDR1 is SGHTA and CDR2 is FQGNSA. There are 14 residues in the CDR3. The CDR3 sequence is CASSFSAFNQPQHF. CDR3 nucleotide sequence: TGTGCCAGCAGCTTTAGTGCTTTCAATCAGCCCCAGCATTTT. Combining the CDR3 with reference TRBV7-2 and TRBJ1-5 gives the whole variable domain GAGVSQSPSNKVTEKGKDVELRCDPISGHTALYWYRQSLGQGLEFLIYFQGNSAPDKSGLPSDRFSAERTGGSVSTLTIQRTQQEDSAVYLCASSFSAFNQPQHFGDGTRLSIL.

This clonotype was detected ten times or more. The rearrangement links TRBV4-2 to TRBJ2-5, with 11 positions matching TRBD2. The germline V gene encodes CDR1 LGHNA and CDR2 YNFKEQ. The CDR3 sequence is 15 residues long. The V gene end was trimmed by 0 bases and the J gene end by 5 bases; junction bases not matched to a gene: 2. In DNA, the CDR3 is TGTGCCAGCAGCCAAGATAGCGGGGGGGCCGAGACCCAGTACTTC. Residues: CASSQDSGGAETQYF.

At least ten counts were recorded for this clonotype. J is TRBJ1-6 and V is TRBV7-2, with D unclear. The V and J ends lost 3 bases and 8 bases respectively, with 8 bases between them. CDR1 is SGHTA, CDR2 FQGNSA, per germline. The CDR3 covers 13 residues. CDR3 DNA: TGTGCCAGCAGCTTGGTGGGCTATTCACCCCTCCACTTT. Protein sequence: CASSLVGYSPLHF.

This clonotype appeared many times. The gene calls are TRBV10-3 and TRBJ2-5; perhaps TRBD2 as D (6 bases). The CDR3 extends over 16 amino acids. Germline values: CDR1 ENHRY, CDR2 SYGVKD. Between the trimmed V and J ends, which lost 2 bases and 5 bases, there was a span of 18 bases. CDR3 nucleotides: TGTGCCATCAGTGAGAGGGCTGAGACGGGGAGGGAGACCCAGTACTTC. It specifies CAISERAETGRETQYF.

This clonotype has at least ten counts. This chain joins TRBV6-6 and TRBJ2-1; D is undetermined. The germline V gene has CDR1 MNHNY and CDR2 SVGAGI (reference sequence). V lost 3 bases and J lost 8, with 8 bases in between. There are 12 residues in the CDR3. The CDR3 nucleotides are TGTGCCAGCAGTTATGGGTTCGATGAGCAGTTCTTC. It is translated as CASSYGFDEQFF.

This clonotype showed up many times. The rearrangement links TRBV7-3 to TRBJ2-3; TRBD2 matches 10 bases. Germline CDR1 is SGHTA and CDR2 is FQGTGA. The CDR3 sequence is 16 residues long. The J segment lost 2 bases and the V segment lost 5 bases, leaving 7 bases of the junction unmatched. CDR3 region: CASSQGTSEFTDTQYF. Written as DNA, the CDR3 is TGTGCCAGCAGCCAGGGGACTAGCGAATTCACAGATACGCAGTATTTT.

This clonotype was counted at least ten times. V usage is TRBV11-2 and J usage is TRBJ2-7; 7 nucleotides match TRBD1. After removal of 5 bases from V and 5 bases from J, the junction contained 3 bases not matched to a gene. In germline, CDR1 is SGHAT, CDR2 FQNNGV. The CDR3 consists of 12 residues. DNA of the CDR3: TGTGCCAGCAGCCGTGACAGGGACGAGCAGTACGTC. Its translation is CASSRDRDEQYV.

Notes on this clonotype: Given a much more abundant clone one base away, this may be a read error. The chain joins TRBV12-3 or TRBV12-4 to TRBJ1-2, with TRBD1 matching 7 bases. This CDR3 comprises 14 residues. The CDR3 nucleotides are TGTACCAGCAGTTTACAGGGGTTTAACTATGGCTACACCTTC. It is translated as CTSSLQGFNYGYTF.

This clonotype was observed a few times. The rearrangement joins TRBV7-9 to TRBJ1-2; maybe TRBD1 (5 bases). With 4 bases removed from V and 5 bases from J, the gap between germline ends came to 11 bases. CDR3 length: 13 residues. Per the germline V gene, CDR1 is SEHNR and CDR2 is FQNEAQ (reference sequence). The CDR3 loop reads CASSWDRGYGYTF. Here the CDR3 DNA reads TGTGCCAGCAGCTGGGACCGCGGGTATGGCTACACCTTC.

The sample holds many counts of this clonotype. This chain uses TRBV20-1 with TRBJ2-5; 11 nucleotides match TRBD2. Germline values: CDR1 DFQATT, CDR2 SNEGSKA (reference sequence). There are 14 residues in the CDR3. V was clipped by 6 bases and J by 4 bases; unmatched bases: 7. The CDR3 DNA reads as TGCAGTGCCGATAGCGGGGGGGCAGTAGAGACCCAGTACTTC. Amino acid sequence: CSADSGGAVETQYF.

This clonotype was counted ten times or more. The chain links TRBV28 to TRBJ2-3; 7 nucleotides line up with TRBD1. V shed 5 bases and J 5 bases; nucleotides not matched to a gene: 7. The CDR3 consists of 14 residues. Germline assignment: CDR1 MDHEN and CDR2 SYDVKM. This CDR3 reads CASSIGQDLDTQYF. As DNA, the CDR3 is TGTGCCAGCAGTATCGGACAGGACCTAGATACGCAGTATTTT. The variable domain in full, completed from reference TRBV28 and TRBJ2-3, reads DVKVTQSSRYLVKRTGEKVFLECVQDMDHENMFWYRQDPGLGLRLIYFSYDVKMKEKGDIPEGYSVSREKKERFSLILESASTNQTSMYLCASSIGQDLDTQYFGPGTRLTVL.

This clonotype was counted ten times or more. V and J are TRBV27 and TRBJ2-4; no reliable D call. Trimming took 4 bases from V and 0 from J, leaving 13 bases between them. Germline V CDR1 and CDR2: MNHEY, SMNVEV (reference sequence). The CDR3 has 16 residues. In DNA, the CDR3 is TGTGCCAGCAGTTCCCTAATTAAGGTAGCCAAAAACATTCAGTACTTC. Translated: CASSSLIKVAKNIQYF.

This clonotype was seen at least ten times. The chain employs TRBV5-1 and TRBJ2-1; TRBD2 matches at 7 bases. The junction had 5 bases not matched to a gene; V was cut back by 2 bases and J by 9 bases. The CDR3 has 13 amino acids. CDR1 SGHRS and CDR2 YFSETQ come from the germline V gene. CDR3 sequence reads: CASSFEAGTEQFF. The CDR3 bases are TGCGCCAGCAGCTTCGAAGCGGGGACTGAGCAGTTCTTC.

This clonotype was observed many times. The rearrangement links TRBV20-1 to TRBJ2-5; D is uncertain. This CDR3 spans 14 amino acids. Trimming cost V 0 bases and J 5 bases, with 13 bases left between them. The germline gives CDR1 DFQATT, CDR2 SNEGSKA (reference sequence). The CDR3 DNA reads as TGCAGTGCTAGAGATGTTACTTTTGAGGAGACCCAGTACTTC. This gives the protein CSARDVTFEETQYF.

The sample holds many counts of this clonotype. The chain is built from TRBV12-3 or TRBV12-4 and TRBJ2-5, with 12 bases lining up with TRBD2. V lost 6 bases to trimming and J lost 5 bases; unmatched junction nucleotides: 7. This CDR3 has 15 amino acids. CDR3 loop: CASRMTSGGGETQYF. Written as DNA, the CDR3 is TGTGCCAGCAGGATGACTAGCGGGGGAGGGGAGACCCAGTACTTC.

The table lists this clonotype with a few counts. This chain connects TRBV9 to TRBJ2-2; D is unresolved. Germline V CDR1 and CDR2: SGDLS, YYNGEE. V was shortened by 0 bases and J by 2 bases, with 5 bases between the two germline ends. This CDR3 region has 14 residues. This CDR3 reads CASSVVFNTGELFF. The CDR3 DNA reads as TGTGCCAGCAGCGTAGTGTTTAACACCGGGGAGCTGTTTTTT.

This clonotype was found many times. CDR3 in amino acids: CASSLSSGGPPIQYF. DNA of the CDR3: TGTGCCAGCAGCCTAAGTAGCGGGGGGCCACCCATTCAGTACTTC. The chain uses TRBV7-2 and TRBJ2-4; TRBD2 matches 10 bases. J lost 9 bases, V lost 5 bases, and 10 bases had no gene match. Germline CDR1 reads SGHTA; CDR2 reads FQGNSA. This CDR3 comprises 15 residues.

This clonotype was seen repeatedly, ten times or more. The genes are TRBV4-2 and TRBJ1-2; D gene uncertain. Germline CDR1 and CDR2: LGHNA and YNFKEQ. This CDR3 has 16 amino acids. V lost 0 bases and J 0 bases, leaving 11 bases between the germline ends. The DNA for the CDR3 is TGTGCCAGCAGCCAAGATCGGGCAGGTGCTAACTATGGCTACACCTTC. Translated: CASSQDRAGANYGYTF.

This clonotype was counted ten times or more. CDR3 sequence reads: CASSPQGSLYGYTF. The CDR3 DNA reads as TGTGCCAGCAGCCCACAGGGTTCCCTCTATGGCTACACCTTC. V usage is TRBV3-1 and J usage is TRBJ1-2, with D possibly matching TRBD1 (6 bases). The CDR3 consists of 14 residues. CDR1 and CDR2 from the germline V gene are LGHDT and YNNKEL (reference sequence). The V end lost 4 bases, the J end lost 4 bases, and 13 bases lay between the germline ends.

This clonotype was recorded at least ten times. The chain combines TRBV10-3 with TRBJ2-7; 7 positions agree with TRBD2. CDR3 length: 13 amino acids. CDR1 ENHRY and CDR2 SYGVKD come from the germline V gene. Trimming cost V 6 bases and J 0 bases; bases outside gene matches: 2. The CDR3 DNA follows: TGTGCCATCAGGACGGGGGGCTCCTACGAGCAGTACTTC. Amino acid sequence: CAIRTGGSYEQYF.

The DNA for the CDR3 is TGTGCCAGGGCTTATAGCAATCAGCCCCAGCATTTT. This gives the protein CARAYSNQPQHF. The chain has TRBV6-2 or TRBV6-3 and TRBJ1-5; unclear D gene. Germline loops: CDR1 MNHEY, CDR2 SVGEGT. This CDR3 is 12 amino acids long. Trimming shortened V by 9 bases and J by 0 bases, and 6 bases separated the two germline ends.